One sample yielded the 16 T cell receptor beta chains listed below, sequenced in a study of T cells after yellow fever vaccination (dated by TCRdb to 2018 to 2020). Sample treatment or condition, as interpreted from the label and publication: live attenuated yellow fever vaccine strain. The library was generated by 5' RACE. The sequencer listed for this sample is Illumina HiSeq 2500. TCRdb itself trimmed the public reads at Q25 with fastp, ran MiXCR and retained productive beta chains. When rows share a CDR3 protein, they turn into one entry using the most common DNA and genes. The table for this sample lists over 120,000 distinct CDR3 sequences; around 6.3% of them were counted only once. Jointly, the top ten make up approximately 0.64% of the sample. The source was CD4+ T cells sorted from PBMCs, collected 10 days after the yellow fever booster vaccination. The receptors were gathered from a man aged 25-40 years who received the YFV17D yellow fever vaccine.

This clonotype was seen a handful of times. This CDR3 is CAWSGGSSNQPQHF. The CDR3 DNA follows: TGTGCCTGGAGTGGGGGGTCAAGCAATCAGCCCCAGCATTTT. The V and J genes are TRBV30 and TRBJ1-5; D possibly corresponds to TRBD1 (5 bases). V was cut by 1 base and J by 1 base, with 8 bases left in between. The CDR3 is 14 amino acids. The germline V gene has CDR1 GTSNPN and CDR2 SVGIG (reference sequence).

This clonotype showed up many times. This CDR3 reads CASSLRDRVYEQYF. CDR3 DNA sequence: TGTGCCAGCAGTTTACGGGACAGGGTTTACGAGCAGTACTTC. The chain recombines TRBV27 with TRBJ2-7; 9 positions match TRBD1. Germline V gives CDR1 MNHEY, CDR2 SMNVEV (reference sequence). V lost 2 bases and J lost 4; bases outside the gene matches: 3. This CDR3 region has 14 residues.

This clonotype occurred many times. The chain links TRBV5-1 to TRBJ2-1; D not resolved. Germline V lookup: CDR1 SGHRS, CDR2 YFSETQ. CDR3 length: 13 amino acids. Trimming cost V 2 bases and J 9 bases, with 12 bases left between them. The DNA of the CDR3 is TGCGCCAGCAGCTTCGCGAATGGTGGTGAGCAGTTCTTC. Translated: CASSFANGGEQFF.

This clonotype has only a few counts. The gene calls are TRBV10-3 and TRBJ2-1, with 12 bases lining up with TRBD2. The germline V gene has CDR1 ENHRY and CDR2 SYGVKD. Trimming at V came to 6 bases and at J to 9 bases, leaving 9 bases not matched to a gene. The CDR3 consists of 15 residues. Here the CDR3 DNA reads TGTGCCATCAGACAACTAGCGGGAGGTACCAGTGAGCAGTTCTTC. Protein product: CAIRQLAGGTSEQFF.

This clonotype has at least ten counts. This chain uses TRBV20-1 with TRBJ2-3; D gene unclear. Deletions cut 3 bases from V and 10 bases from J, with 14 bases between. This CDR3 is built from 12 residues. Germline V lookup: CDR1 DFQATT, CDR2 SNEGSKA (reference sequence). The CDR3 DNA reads TGCAGTGCTAGGGTGCCCGGTGGGTCGCAGTATTTT. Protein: CSARVPGGSQYF.

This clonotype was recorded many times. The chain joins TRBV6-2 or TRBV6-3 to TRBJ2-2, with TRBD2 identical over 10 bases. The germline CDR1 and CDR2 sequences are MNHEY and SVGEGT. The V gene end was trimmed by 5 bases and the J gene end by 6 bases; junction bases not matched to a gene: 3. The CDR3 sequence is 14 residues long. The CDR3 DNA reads TGTGCCAGCAGTCTAGCGGGAGCCGCCGGGGAGCTGTTTTTT. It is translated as CASSLAGAAGELFF.

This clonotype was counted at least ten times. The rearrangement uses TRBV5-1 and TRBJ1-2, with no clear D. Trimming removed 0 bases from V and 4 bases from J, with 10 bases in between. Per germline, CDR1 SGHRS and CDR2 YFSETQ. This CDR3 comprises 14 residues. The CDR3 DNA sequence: TGCGCCAGCAGCTTGGGCTCGGCCTCCTATGGCTACACCTTC. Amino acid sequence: CASSLGSASYGYTF.

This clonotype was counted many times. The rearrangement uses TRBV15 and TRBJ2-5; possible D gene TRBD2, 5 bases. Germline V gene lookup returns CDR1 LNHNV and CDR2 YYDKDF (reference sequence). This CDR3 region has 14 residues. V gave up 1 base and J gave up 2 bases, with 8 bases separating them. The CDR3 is CATSRGGIQETQYF. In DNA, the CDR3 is TGTGCCACCAGCAGAGGAGGGATTCAAGAGACCCAGTACTTC.

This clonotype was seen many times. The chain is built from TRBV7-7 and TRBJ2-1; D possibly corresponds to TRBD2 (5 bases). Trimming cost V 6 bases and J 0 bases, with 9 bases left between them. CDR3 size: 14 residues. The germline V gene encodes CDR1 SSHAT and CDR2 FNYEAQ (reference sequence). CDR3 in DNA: TGTGCCAGCAGTCCGGGAAGCTCCTACAATGAGCAGTTCTTC. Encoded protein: CASSPGSSYNEQFF.

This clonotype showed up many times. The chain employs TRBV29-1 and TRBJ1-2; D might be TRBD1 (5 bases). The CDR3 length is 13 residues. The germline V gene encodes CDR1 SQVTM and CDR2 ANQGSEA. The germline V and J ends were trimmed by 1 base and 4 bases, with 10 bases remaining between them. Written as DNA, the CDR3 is TGCAGCGTTGAAGGTTACAGGTCCTATGGCTACACCTTC. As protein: CSVEGYRSYGYTF.

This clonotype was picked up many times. CDR3 sequence: CAIRPGRYNSPLHF. The CDR3 region has the DNA TGTGCCATCAGGCCGGGACGCTATAATTCACCCCTCCACTTT. V gene TRBV10-3 combines with J gene TRBJ1-6; D perhaps matches TRBD1 (5 bases). Trimming cost V 6 bases and J 3 bases, with 9 bases left between them. Germline values: CDR1 ENHRY, CDR2 SYGVKD. This CDR3 has 14 amino acids.

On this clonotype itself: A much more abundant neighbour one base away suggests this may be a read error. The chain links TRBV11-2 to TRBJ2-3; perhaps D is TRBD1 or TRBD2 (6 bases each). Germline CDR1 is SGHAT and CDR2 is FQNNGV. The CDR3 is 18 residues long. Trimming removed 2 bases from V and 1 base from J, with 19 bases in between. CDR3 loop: CASSLKGGGNWGTDTQYF. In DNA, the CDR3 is TGTGCCAGCAGCTTAAAGGGGGGCGGGAATTGGGGCACAGATACGCAGTATTTT.

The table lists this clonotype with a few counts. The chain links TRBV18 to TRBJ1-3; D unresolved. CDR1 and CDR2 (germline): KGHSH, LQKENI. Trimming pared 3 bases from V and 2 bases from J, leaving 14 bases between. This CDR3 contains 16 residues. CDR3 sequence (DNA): TGTGCCAGCTCACCGGGGAGGGTCTCGACTGGAAACACCATATATTTT. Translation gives CASSPGRVSTGNTIYF.

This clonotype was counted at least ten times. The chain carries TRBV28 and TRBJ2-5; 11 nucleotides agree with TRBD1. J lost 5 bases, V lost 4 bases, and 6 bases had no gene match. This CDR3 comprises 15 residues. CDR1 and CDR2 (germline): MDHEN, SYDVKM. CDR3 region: CASSSRTGGVETQYF. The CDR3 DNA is TGTGCCAGCAGTTCCCGGACAGGGGGCGTTGAGACCCAGTACTTC.

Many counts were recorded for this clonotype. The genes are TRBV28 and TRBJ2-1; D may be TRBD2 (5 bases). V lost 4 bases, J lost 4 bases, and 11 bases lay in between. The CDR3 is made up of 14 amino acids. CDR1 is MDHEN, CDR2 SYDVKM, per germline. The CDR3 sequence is CASSSPRGYNEQFF. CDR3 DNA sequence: TGTGCCAGCAGTTCCCCCCGGGGTTACAATGAGCAGTTCTTC. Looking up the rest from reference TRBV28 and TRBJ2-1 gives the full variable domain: DVKVTQSSRYLVKRTGEKVFLECVQDMDHENMFWYRQDPGLGLRLIYFSYDVKMKEKGDIPEGYSVSREKKERFSLILESASTNQTSMYLCASSSPRGYNEQFFGPGTRLTVL.

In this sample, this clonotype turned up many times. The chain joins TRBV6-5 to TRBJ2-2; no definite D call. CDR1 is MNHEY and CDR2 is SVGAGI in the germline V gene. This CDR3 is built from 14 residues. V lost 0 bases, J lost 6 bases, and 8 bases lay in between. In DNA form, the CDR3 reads TGTGCCAGCAGTTACTCGAGTATCTCCGGGGAGCTGTTTTTT. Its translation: CASSYSSISGELFF.